A single sample gave rise to the 13 T cell receptor beta chains below, sequenced in a study of shared clonotypes between healthy human individuals. This table comes from immunoSEQ multiplex PCR, and its TCRdb copy is limited to in-frame clones, with some not included. The sample lists about 1 million clones, 70% to 80% occurring once. Material for sequencing was memory CD4+ T cells sorted from blood. Specified subset: CD45RA-negative fraction. These receptors all stem from a man aged 18-30 years in good health.

In this sample, this clone turned up a few times. The gene calls are TRBV11-2 and TRBJ2-3, with 9 positions matching TRBD2. Per the germline V gene, CDR1 is SGHAT and CDR2 is FQNNGV. The CDR3 is 16 amino acids. With V trimmed by 0 bases and J by 7 bases, 8 bases remained unmatched. CDR3 DNA sequence: TGTGCCAGCAGCTTAGAAGGGCTAGCGGGAACTTATACGCAGTATTTT. Its protein product is CASSLEGLAGTYTQYF.

The V call is TRBV5-8, the J call TRBJ1-2; 7 nucleotides agree with TRBD1. Trimming at V came to 4 bases and at J to 4 bases, leaving 7 bases not matched to a gene. This CDR3 contains 14 residues. Germline V gene sequence: CDR1 SGHTS, CDR2 YDEGEE. The CDR3 DNA reads as TGTGCCAGCAGCCTCAGGGGGAAAGGCTATGGCTACACCTTC. Its translation is CASSLRGKGYGYTF.

The chain is built from TRBV2 and TRBJ1-6, with D maybe TRBD1 (5 bases). Germline V gene data show CDR1 as SNHLY and CDR2 as FYNNEI. V was pared by 0 bases and J by 10 bases, with 13 bases between. The CDR3 is 15 residues long. The CDR3 DNA sequence: TGTGCCAGCAGTGAAGCGGGGGAGTTCGGGTCACCCCTCCACTTT. This gives the protein CASSEAGEFGSPLHF.

The chain has TRBV5-4 and TRBJ2-7, with D tentatively TRBD1 or TRBD2 (5 bases each). V shed 2 bases and J shed 0 bases, with 9 bases lying between them. Per germline, CDR1 SGHNT and CDR2 YYREEE (reference sequence). The CDR3 runs 14 residues. The CDR3: CASSFGTSSYEQYF. DNA for the CDR3: TGTGCCAGCAGCTTTGGGACGTCCTCCTACGAGCAGTACTTC.

The rearrangement links TRBV7-9 to TRBJ1-6; 10 nucleotides align to TRBD1. The V gene's germline CDR1 is SEHNR and CDR2 FQNEAQ (reference sequence). Germline trimming cut 4 bases from V and 8 bases from J; bases unmatched to any gene: 5. The CDR3 covers 15 residues. This chain's CDR3 is CASSSTGTGDSPLHF. CDR3 bases: TGTGCCAGCAGCTCTACCGGGACAGGGGATTCACCCCTCCACTTT.

The V gene is TRBV11-2, the J gene TRBJ2-3, with D possibly being TRBD1 or TRBD2 (6 bases each). The V end was cut by 4 bases, the J end by 2 bases, with 22 bases between. The CDR3 runs 18 residues. Germline V lookup: CDR1 SGHAT, CDR2 FQNNGV. In DNA, the CDR3 is TGTGCCAGCAGCTCTCCATGGGGGGCAGGGCGACTCACAGATACGCAGTATTTT. Translated: CASSSPWGAGRLTDTQYF.

The chain has TRBV7-6 and TRBJ1-1; D is possibly TRBD1 (5 bases). The CDR3 loop spans 15 amino acids. Trimming took off 5 bases at V and 7 bases at J, with 20 bases between the two ends. CDR1 and CDR2 from the germline V gene are SGHVS and FNYEAQ. DNA of the CDR3: TGTGCCAGCAGCCCTACGTCCCGGGACGGTTTTGAAGCTTTCTTT. This encodes CASSPTSRDGFEAFF.

This chain links TRBV6-5 with TRBJ2-2; a weak D match, TRBD1 (6 bases). Trimming removed 7 bases at V and 1 base at J, with 13 bases between. Germline-derived CDR1 and CDR2 are MNHEY and SVGAGI. This CDR3 comprises 15 residues. The CDR3 DNA follows: TGTGCCAGCAAGGGCCTGGACAGGAACACCGGGGAGCTGTTTTTT. Amino acids: CASKGLDRNTGELFF.

The chain carries TRBV4-3 and TRBJ2-3; D possibly corresponds to TRBD1 (6 bases). Per germline, CDR1 LGHNA and CDR2 YSLEER. The CDR3 sequence is 15 residues long. Trimming took off 0 bases at V and 2 bases at J, with 9 bases between the two ends. The CDR3 spells CASSQDWGPTDTQYF. CDR3 sequence (DNA): TGCGCCAGCAGCCAAGATTGGGGGCCCACAGATACGCAGTATTTT.

This clone appeared a single time. The J gene is TRBJ2-2, the V gene TRBV19; D unclear. The germline V and J ends were trimmed by 0 bases and 1 base, with 9 bases remaining between them. CDR3 length equals 16 residues. Germline V gene lookup returns CDR1 LNHDA and CDR2 SQIVND (reference sequence). The CDR3 bases are TGTGCCAGTAGTATAGACGTGGTGAGGAACACCGGGGAGCTGTTTTTT. It translates to CASSIDVVRNTGELFF.

Only a few counts were recorded for this clone. CDR3 loop: CASIPPFLAGRFYEQYF. The CDR3 nucleotides are TGTGCCAGCATCCCGCCCTTCCTAGCGGGGCGTTTCTACGAGCAGTACTTC. The V and J genes are TRBV12-1 and TRBJ2-7; no check of the table's D call, TRBD2, against the DNA was made. TRBV12-1 is a known pseudogene. The CDR3 is 17 amino acids.

This chain joins TRBV2 and TRBJ2-7; no clear D. The V gene's germline CDR1 is SNHLY and CDR2 FYNNEI. The CDR3 is 14 amino acids. The V end lost 3 bases, the J end lost 2 bases, and 11 bases lay between the germline ends. CDR3 sequence (DNA): TGTGCCAGCAGTGATTGGGCAGACCCCTACGAGCAGTACTTC. Its protein product is CASSDWADPYEQYF.

The CDR3 spells CASSLLSVTEAFF. The CDR3 region has the DNA TGTGCCAGCAGCTTATTGTCAGTCACTGAAGCTTTCTTT. The chain couples TRBV7-9 to TRBJ1-1; the D is unclear. The V gene lost 2 bases and the J gene lost 4 bases, with 8 bases spanning the gap. Germline CDR1 reads SEHNR; CDR2 reads FQNEAQ (reference sequence). This CDR3 contains 13 residues.